This is a list of T cell receptor beta chains from one sample in a study of T cell responses to AZD1222 COVID-19 vaccine. Repertoires were generated with immunoSEQ multiplex PCR, while TCRdb's copy carries only in-frame clones and drops some. The repertoire has some 140,000 clones, about 93% of them found once; the top ten carry about 6.7%. The specimen comprised peripheral blood, sampled 28 days after the second AZD1222 dose. Receptors originate from an adult who received the AZD1222 COVID-19 vaccine. The CDR3 runs from the conserved cysteine through the conserved F or W. The D gene is left open where the match is weak. A row's size may be missing; if present it is once, few, many or a size class.

d_gene	abundance	v_gene	j_gene	CDR3nt	CDR3aa
TRBD1	few	TRBV18	TRBJ1-1	TGTGCCAGCTCACCAGAGAACAGGGGGAGAACTGAAGCTTTCTTT	CASSPENRGRTEAFF
-	-	TRBV27	TRBJ1-3	TGTGCCAGCTCCAGGACCAGGCGGATGGCTGGAAACACCATATATTTT	CASSRTRRMAGNTIYF
-	-	TRBV6-5	TRBJ2-7	TGTGCCAGCAGTTACTCACAGCTAACGACCTACGAGCAGTACTTC	CASSYSQLTTYEQYF
-	-	TRBV12-3/TRBV12-4	TRBJ2-3	TGTGCCAGCAGTATGGCAGTAACAGATACGCAGTATTTT	CASSMAVTDTQYF
-	-	TRBV13	TRBJ1-2	TGTGCCAGCAGCTTAGGCAGGTACTATGGCTACACCTTC	CASSLGRYYGYTF
-	-	TRBV19	TRBJ2-3	TGTGCCAGTAACCTAGAAGGGGGATCAGATACGCAGTATTTT	CASNLEGGSDTQYF
-	-	TRBV9	TRBJ2-7	TGTGCCAGCAGCGTAGGGGACATGAACTACGAGCAGTACTTC	CASSVGDMNYEQYF
-	-	TRBV13	TRBJ1-6	TGTGCCAGCAGCTTAACGGGGCCCAGTAATTCACCCCTCCACTTT	CASSLTGPSNSPLHF
-	once	TRBV12-3/TRBV12-4	TRBJ1-6	TGTGCCAGCAGTTTAGCGGGCTCACCCCTCCACTTT	CASSLAGSPLHF
TRBD1	-	TRBV18	TRBJ2-7	TGTGCCAGCTCACCTTTAACAGGGGGCTACGAGCAGTACTTC	CASSPLTGGYEQYF
-	-	TRBV14	TRBJ1-1	TGTGCCAGCAGCTCGTTCGGGAAGGGGATCGCTGAAGCTTTCTTT	CASSSFGKGIAEAFF
-	-	TRBV6-1	TRBJ1-2	TGTGCCAGCAGTGAGGGCTATGGCTACACCTTC	CASSEGYGYTF
-	once	TRBV6-5	TRBJ1-2	TGTGCCAGCACTTTAAGGTCGCAGGGGCACTATGGCTACACCTTC	CASTLRSQGHYGYTF
TRBD2	-	TRBV7-9	TRBJ2-1	TGTGCCAGCAGCTTAAGCGGGGGGGCATACAATGAGCAGTTCTTC	CASSLSGGAYNEQFF
TRBD2	once	TRBV28	TRBJ2-1	TGTGCCAGCAGTGTGAATAGCGGGAATCGTGAGCAGTTCTTC	CASSVNSGNREQFF
-	-	TRBV2	TRBJ2-2	TGTGCCAGCAGTGTGGACAGCACCGGGGAGCTGTTTTTT	CASSVDSTGELFF
-	-	TRBV29-1	TRBJ2-3	TGCAGCGTTGTGACAGGCCTTACGCAGTATTTT	CSVVTGLTQYF
-	-	TRBV7-3	TRBJ2-5	TGTGCCAGCAGCTTAAACCCAATAGAGACCCAGTACTTC	CASSLNPIETQYF
-	-	TRBV5-4	TRBJ2-1	TGTGCCAGCAGCTTGGGTGAGGTGCGGAGCTCCTACAATGAGCAGTTCTTC	CASSLGEVRSSYNEQFF
TRBD1	-	TRBV18	TRBJ2-7	TGTGCCAGCTCATCAACGGATTCCTTACAGGGGGCGTTGTACGAGCAGTACTTC	CASSSTDSLQGALYEQYF
-	-	TRBV5-6	TRBJ2-1	TGTGCCAGCAGCGTGACTATAAAATTACACAATGAGCAGTTCTTC	CASSVTIKLHNEQFF
-	-	TRBV19	TRBJ1-1	TGTGCCAGTAGCCTGGGGCAGGGGAGTACTGAAGCTTTCTTT	CASSLGQGSTEAFF
TRBD1	-	TRBV5-1	TRBJ1-6	TGCGCCAGCAGCTTGGTTGCAGGGGGCTCCTATAATTCACCCCTCCACTTT	CASSLVAGGSYNSPLHF
-	once	TRBV7-6	TRBJ2-1	TGTGCCAGCAGCCCCGGCGGTCCGGGGTTGATCAATGAGCAGTTCTTC	CASSPGGPGLINEQFF
-	-	TRBV11-1	TRBJ2-3	TGTGCCAGCAGCTTAGGGATTCCAGATACGCAGTATTTT	CASSLGIPDTQYF
TRBD2	-	TRBV4-2	TRBJ2-1	TGTGCCAGCAGCCATGACTCGGGACTAGCCGCGGATGAGCAGTTCTTC	CASSHDSGLAADEQFF
-	-	TRBV13	TRBJ2-1	TGTGCCAGCAGCTTATTCGGGACCCACAACAACCAGTTCTTC	CASSLFGTHNNQFF
-	once	TRBV4-2	TRBJ1-2	TGTGCCAGCAGCCAAGATCCGACAGGCTCCAACTATGGCTACACCTTC	CASSQDPTGSNYGYTF